This T cell receptor (beta chain) was sequenced during a study of T cell changes during pregnancy in multiple sclerosis. This CDR3 comprises 16 residues. With 1 base clipped from V and 5 bases from J, the junction kept 5 bases outside the gene matches. CDR1 is SGHAT and CDR2 is FQNNGV in the germline V gene. Data came from immunoSEQ multiplex PCR; TCRdb stores just in-frame clones and leaves some out. The table lists some 40,000 clones, approximately 90% of them singletons. In this sample, this clone turned up once. The specimen was CD8+ T cells from peripheral blood mononuclear cells, collected in the first trimester of pregnancy. The chain is built from TRBV11-2 and TRBJ2-5, with 12 bases lining up with TRBD2. The TCR originated in a female donor with multiple sclerosis, enrolled in a pregnancy study. CDR3 protein: CASSLVASGGVETQYF. DNA for the CDR3: TGTGCCAGCAGCTTAGTGGCTAGCGGGGGGGTGGAGACCCAGTACTTC.